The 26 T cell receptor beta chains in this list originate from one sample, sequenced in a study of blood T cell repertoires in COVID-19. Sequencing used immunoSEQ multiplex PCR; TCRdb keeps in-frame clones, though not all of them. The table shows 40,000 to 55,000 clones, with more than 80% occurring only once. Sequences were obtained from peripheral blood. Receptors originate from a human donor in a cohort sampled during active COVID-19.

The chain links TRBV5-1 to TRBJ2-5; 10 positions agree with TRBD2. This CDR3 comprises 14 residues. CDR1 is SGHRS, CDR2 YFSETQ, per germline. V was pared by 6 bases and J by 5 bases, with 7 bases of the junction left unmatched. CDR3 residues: CASKVLAGEETQYF. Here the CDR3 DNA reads TGCGCCAGCAAAGTCCTAGCGGGGGAGGAGACCCAGTACTTC. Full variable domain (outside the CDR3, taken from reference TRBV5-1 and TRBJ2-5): KAGVTQTPRYLIKTRGQQVTLSCSPISGHRSVSWYQQTPGQGLQFLFEYFSETQRNKGNFPGRFSGRQFSNSRSEMNVSTLELGDSALYLCASKVLAGEETQYFGPGTRLLVL.

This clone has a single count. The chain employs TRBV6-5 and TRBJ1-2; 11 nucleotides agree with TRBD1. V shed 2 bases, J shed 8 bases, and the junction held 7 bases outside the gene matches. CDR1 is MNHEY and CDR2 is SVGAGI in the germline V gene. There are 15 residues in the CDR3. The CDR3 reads CASSYRGQGAQGYTF. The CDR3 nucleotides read TGTGCCAGCAGTTACCGAGGACAGGGGGCTCAGGGCTACACCTTC.

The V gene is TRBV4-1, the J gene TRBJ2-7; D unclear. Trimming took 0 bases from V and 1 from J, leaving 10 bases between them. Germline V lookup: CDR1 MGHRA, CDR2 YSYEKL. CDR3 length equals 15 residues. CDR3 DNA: TGCGCCAGCAGCCAAGATGTTAGCCTATCCTACGAGCAGTACTTC. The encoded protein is CASSQDVSLSYEQYF.

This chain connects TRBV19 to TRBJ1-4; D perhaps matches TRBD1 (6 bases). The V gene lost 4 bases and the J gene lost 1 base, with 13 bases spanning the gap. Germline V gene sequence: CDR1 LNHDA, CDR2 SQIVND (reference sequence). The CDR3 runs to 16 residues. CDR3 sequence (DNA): TGTGCCAGTAGTACAACCCGGGACATAACTAATGAAAAACTGTTTTTT. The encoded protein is CASSTTRDITNEKLFF.

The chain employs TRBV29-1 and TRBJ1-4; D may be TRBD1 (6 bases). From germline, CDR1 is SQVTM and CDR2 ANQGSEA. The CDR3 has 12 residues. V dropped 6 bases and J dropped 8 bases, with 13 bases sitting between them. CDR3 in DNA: TGCAGCGTGGGACATTCGAGAGAAAAACTGTTTTTT. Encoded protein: CSVGHSREKLFF.

CDR3 coding DNA: TGTGCCAGCAGCTTAGCGCGGGGGTTAGATACGCAGTATTTT. Translating it yields CASSLARGLDTQYF. The chain has TRBV7-2 and TRBJ2-3; 7 nucleotides align to TRBD2. Germline V gene lookup returns CDR1 SGHTA and CDR2 FQGNSA. V was clipped by 0 bases and J by 5 bases; unmatched bases: 2. This CDR3 comprises 14 residues. The complete variable domain, with remaining parts taken from reference TRBV7-2 and TRBJ2-3, reads GAGVSQSPSNKVTEKGKDVELRCDPISGHTALYWYRQSLGQGLEFLIYFQGNSAPDKSGLPSDRFSAERTGGSVSTLTIQRTQQEDSAVYLCASSLARGLDTQYFGPGTRLTVL.

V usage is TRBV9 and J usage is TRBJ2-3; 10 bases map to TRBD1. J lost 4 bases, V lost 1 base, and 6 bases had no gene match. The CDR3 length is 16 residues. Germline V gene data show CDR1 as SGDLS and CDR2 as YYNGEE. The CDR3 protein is CASSVSDRGQADTQYF. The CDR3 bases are TGTGCCAGCAGCGTATCAGACAGGGGGCAGGCAGATACGCAGTATTTT.

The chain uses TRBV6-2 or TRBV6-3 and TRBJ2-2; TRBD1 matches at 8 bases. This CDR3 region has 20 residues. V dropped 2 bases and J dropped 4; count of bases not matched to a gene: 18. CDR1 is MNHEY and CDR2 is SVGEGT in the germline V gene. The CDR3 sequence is CASSYTPGQAILTSTGELFF. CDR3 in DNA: TGTGCCAGCAGTTACACCCCGGGACAGGCAATACTAACTAGCACCGGGGAGCTGTTTTTT.

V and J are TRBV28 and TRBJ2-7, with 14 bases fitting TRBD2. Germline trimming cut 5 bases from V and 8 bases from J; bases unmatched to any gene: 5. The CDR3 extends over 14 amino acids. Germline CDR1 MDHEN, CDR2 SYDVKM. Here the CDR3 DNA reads TGTGCCAGCAGTCCCGGGACTAGCGGGAGAAAGCAGTACTTC. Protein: CASSPGTSGRKQYF.

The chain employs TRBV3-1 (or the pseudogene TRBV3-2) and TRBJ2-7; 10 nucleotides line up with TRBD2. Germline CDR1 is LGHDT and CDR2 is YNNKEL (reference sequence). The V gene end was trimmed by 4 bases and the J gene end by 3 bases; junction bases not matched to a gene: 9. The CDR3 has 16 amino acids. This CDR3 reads CASSPFGASGSYEQYF. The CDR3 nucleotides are TGTGCCAGCAGCCCTTTCGGGGCTAGCGGGAGCTACGAGCAGTACTTC.

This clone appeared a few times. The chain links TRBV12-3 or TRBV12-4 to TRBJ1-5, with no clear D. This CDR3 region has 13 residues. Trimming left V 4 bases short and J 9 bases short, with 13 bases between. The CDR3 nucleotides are TGTGCCAGCAGTTGGGGAGGAGGAATGCCCCAGCATTTT. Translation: CASSWGGGMPQHF.

The CDR3 loop reads CASTPRRGGEKLFF. DNA for the CDR3: TGTGCCAGCACCCCCCGCAGGGGAGGGGAAAAACTGTTTTTT. The V gene is TRBV27, the J gene TRBJ1-4; TRBD1 might be the D (6 bases). Germline CDR1 reads MNHEY; CDR2 reads SMNVEV (reference sequence). The CDR3 is 14 residues long. V was trimmed by 7 bases and J by 8 bases, leaving 17 bases between them.

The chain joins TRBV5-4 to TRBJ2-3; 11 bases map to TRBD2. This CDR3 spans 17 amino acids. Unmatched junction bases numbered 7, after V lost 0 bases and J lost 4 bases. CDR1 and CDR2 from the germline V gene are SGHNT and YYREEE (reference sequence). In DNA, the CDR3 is TGTGCCAGCAGCTTGGAGTCACTAGCGGGAGTAGCAGATACGCAGTATTTT. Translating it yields CASSLESLAGVADTQYF.

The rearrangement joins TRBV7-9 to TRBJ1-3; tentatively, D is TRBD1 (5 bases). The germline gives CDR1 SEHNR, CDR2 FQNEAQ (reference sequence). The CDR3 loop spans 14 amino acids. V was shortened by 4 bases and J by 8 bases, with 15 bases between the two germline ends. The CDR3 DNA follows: TGTGCCAGCAGCTACGACAGAGCCCAGGACACCATATATTTT. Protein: CASSYDRAQDTIYF.

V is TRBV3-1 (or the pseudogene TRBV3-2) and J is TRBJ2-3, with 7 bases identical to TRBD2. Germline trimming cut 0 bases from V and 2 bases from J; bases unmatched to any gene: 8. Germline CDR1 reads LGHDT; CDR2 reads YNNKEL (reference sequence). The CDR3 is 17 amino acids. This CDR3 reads CASSQDGAGVYTDTQYF. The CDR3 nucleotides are TGTGCCAGCAGCCAAGACGGGGCGGGGGTCTACACAGATACGCAGTATTTT.

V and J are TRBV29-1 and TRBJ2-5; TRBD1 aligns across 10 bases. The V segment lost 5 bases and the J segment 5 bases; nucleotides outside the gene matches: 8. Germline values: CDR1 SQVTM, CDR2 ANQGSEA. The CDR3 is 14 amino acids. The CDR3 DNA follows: TGCAGCGTTCGACAACGGACAGGGGGGGAGACCCAGTACTTC. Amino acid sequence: CSVRQRTGGETQYF.

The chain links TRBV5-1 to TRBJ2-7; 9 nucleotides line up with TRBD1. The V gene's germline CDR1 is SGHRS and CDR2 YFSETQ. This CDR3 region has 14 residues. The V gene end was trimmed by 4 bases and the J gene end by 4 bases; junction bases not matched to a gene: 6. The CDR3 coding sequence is TGCGCCAGCAGCGCGGGGACAGGGTTTTACGAGCAGTACTTC. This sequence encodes CASSAGTGFYEQYF.

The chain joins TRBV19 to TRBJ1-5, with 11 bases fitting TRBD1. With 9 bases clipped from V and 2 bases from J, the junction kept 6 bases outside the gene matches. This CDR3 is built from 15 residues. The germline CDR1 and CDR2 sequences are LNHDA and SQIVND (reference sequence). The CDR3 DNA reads TGTGCCAGCACTGGGACAGGGGGTGGCAATCAGCCCCAGCATTTT. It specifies CASTGTGGGNQPQHF.

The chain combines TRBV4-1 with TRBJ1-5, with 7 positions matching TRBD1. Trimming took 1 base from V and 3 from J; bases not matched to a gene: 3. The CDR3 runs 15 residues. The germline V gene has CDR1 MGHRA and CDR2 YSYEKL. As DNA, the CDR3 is TGCGCCAGCAGCCAAGTCGGGACAGCCAATCAGCCCCAGCATTTT. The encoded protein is CASSQVGTANQPQHF.

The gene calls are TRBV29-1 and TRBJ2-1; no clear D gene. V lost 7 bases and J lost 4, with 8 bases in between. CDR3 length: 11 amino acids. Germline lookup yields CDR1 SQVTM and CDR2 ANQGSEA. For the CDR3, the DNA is TGCAGCGAGTATACATACAATGAGCAGTTCTTC. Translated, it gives CSEYTYNEQFF.

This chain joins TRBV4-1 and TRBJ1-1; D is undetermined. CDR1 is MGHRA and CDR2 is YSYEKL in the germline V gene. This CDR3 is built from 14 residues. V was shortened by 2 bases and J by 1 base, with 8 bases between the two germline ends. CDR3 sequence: CASSQLSGNTEAFF. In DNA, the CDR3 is TGCGCCAGCAGCCAATTGAGTGGGAACACTGAAGCTTTCTTT.

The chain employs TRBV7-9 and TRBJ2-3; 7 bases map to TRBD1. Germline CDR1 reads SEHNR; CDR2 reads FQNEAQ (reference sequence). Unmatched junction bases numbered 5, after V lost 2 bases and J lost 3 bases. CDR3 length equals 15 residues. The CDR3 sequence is CASSLRQGTTDTQYF. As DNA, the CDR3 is TGTGCCAGCAGCTTACGACAGGGAACTACAGATACGCAGTATTTT.

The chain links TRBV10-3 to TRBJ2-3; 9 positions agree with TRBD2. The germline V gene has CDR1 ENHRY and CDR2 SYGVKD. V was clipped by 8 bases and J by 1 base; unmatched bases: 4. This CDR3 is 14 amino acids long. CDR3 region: CAIQASGGTDTQYF. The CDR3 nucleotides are TGTGCCATCCAAGCTAGCGGGGGCACAGATACGCAGTATTTT.

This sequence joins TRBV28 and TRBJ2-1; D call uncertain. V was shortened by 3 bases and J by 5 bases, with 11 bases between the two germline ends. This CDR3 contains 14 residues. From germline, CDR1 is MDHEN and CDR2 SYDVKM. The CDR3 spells CASSFGRMHNEQFF. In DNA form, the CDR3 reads TGTGCCAGCAGTTTTGGCAGGATGCACAATGAGCAGTTCTTC.

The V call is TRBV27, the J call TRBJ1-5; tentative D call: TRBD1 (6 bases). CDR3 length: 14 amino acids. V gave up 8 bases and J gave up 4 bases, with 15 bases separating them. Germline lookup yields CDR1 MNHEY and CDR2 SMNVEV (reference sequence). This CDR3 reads CASRRGTQNQPQHF. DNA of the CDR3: TGTGCCAGCCGGAGAGGGACACAGAATCAGCCCCAGCATTTT.

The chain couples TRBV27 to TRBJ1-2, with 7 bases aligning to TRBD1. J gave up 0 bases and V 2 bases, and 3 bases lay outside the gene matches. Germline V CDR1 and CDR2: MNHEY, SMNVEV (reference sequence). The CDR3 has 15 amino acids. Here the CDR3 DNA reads TGTGCCAGCAGTTTACAGGGGGACACTAACTATGGCTACACCTTC. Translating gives CASSLQGDTNYGYTF.